These 2 T cell receptor beta chains were all obtained from the same sample, sequenced in a study of cytomegalovirus exposure and HLA in healthy donors. The PCR had 60 Vbeta and 13 Jbeta primers. The repertoire was sequenced with immunoSEQ multiplex PCR; TCRdb's copy has only in-frame clones and lacks some. This sample has approximately 150,000 clones, with roughly four fifths found just once. The sequenced sample was PBMCs. All receptors derive from a woman aged 60 to 75 in good health and CMV-seropositive.

There are a few counts of this clone. V gene TRBV9 combines with J gene TRBJ2-7; TRBD1 matches at 11 bases. The CDR3 is 16 residues long. Germline V gene lookup returns CDR1 SGDLS and CDR2 YYNGEE. With V trimmed by 4 bases and J by 5 bases, 11 bases remained unmatched. The CDR3 nucleotides read TGTGCCAGCAGCTCCCAAGAAAGGACAGGGGGCCACGAGCAGTACTTC. Its protein is CASSSQERTGGHEQYF.

In its sample, this clone was seen a few times. CDR3 bases: TGTGCCAGCAGCAAGGGACAGGGTATAATCGGGGAGCTGTTTTTT. Amino acids: CASSKGQGIIGELFF. The gene calls are TRBV6-6 and TRBJ2-2; 9 nucleotides match TRBD1. V lost 6 bases, J lost 7 bases, and 9 bases stayed unmatched. CDR3 length equals 15 residues. Germline V CDR1 and CDR2: MNHNY, SVGAGI (reference sequence).